The sequence of this TCR beta chain was determined in a study of cytomegalovirus exposure and HLA in healthy donors. Amplification used 60 Vbeta primers and 13 Jbeta primers. TCRdb's table, derived via immunoSEQ multiplex PCR, lists solely in-frame clones and lacks some. Found here are approximately 110,000 clones, around two thirds of them singletons; the top ten hold approximately 3.8%. Germline V gives CDR1 LGHNA, CDR2 YNFKEQ. V was clipped by 4 bases and J by 5 bases; unmatched bases: 6. The CDR3 length is 14 residues. Sequencing was done on a sample of PBMCs. The TCR was taken from a man aged 30 to 45 in good health and CMV-seropositive. The chain is built from TRBV4-2 and TRBJ2-3; TRBD1 aligns across 7 bases. CDR3: CASSPDQGEDTQYF. In DNA, the CDR3 is TGTGCCAGCAGCCCGGACCAGGGGGAAGATACGCAGTATTTT.